This T cell receptor beta chain was found in a study of glioma-infiltrating T cells after dendritic cell vaccination. About the study: Autologous tumor lysate-pulsed dendritic cell vaccination was given between about 2003 and 2013. Monocyte-derived dendritic cells, cultured approximately seven days with IL-4 and GM-CSF, were pulsed with autologous tumor lysate. Three intradermal dendritic cell vaccine injections were given every two weeks. Study-wide points: Only a small number of patients had complete blood and tumor samples.

Germline V gene data show CDR1 as SNHLY and CDR2 as FYNNEI. The ends lost 6 bases at V and 4 bases at J; junction bases unmatched: 6. This CDR3 has 14 residues. Data came from immunoSEQ multiplex PCR; TCRdb stores just in-frame clones and leaves some out. The sample holds more than 70,000 clones, roughly 84% seen once. This sample's time point: after dendritic cell vaccination, including at tumor progression/relapse. Turning to this clone: Its antigen is not identified.

The specimen was blood, collected after dendritic cell vaccination. The J gene is TRBJ2-3, the V gene TRBV2, with 8 bases that match TRBD1. The receptor's source is a human donor with glioblastoma. Written as DNA, the CDR3 is TGTGCCAGCAGGCTCGGACAGGGTGCAGATACGCAGTATTTT. Amino acids: CASRLGQGADTQYF.